This TCR beta chain was captured in a study of blood T cell repertoires in COVID-19. Study in general: COVID-19 samples from acute and convalescent phases originated in the United States, Italy and Spain. Sources were T cells, B-cell-depleted T cells, or PBMCs; the material itself was cDNA or gDNA.

This clone was seen only once. Original analysis: How many nucleated cells were present was estimated from reference gene primer amplification. Method: immunoSEQ multiplex PCR; TCRdb's copy keeps in-frame clones and lacks some. The D gene and trimming were derived from the DNA, and the V and J assignments and clone size from that table. There are approximately 68,000 clones in the sample; more than 65% occur only once, and around 9.4% lies in the top ten. Trimming at V came to 5 bases and at J to 2 bases, leaving 3 bases not matched to a gene. The germline gives CDR1 SGHRS, CDR2 YFSETQ. The CDR3 length is 13 residues.

This sequence joins TRBV5-1 and TRBJ1-1; 7 nucleotides align to TRBD1. This TCR came from a woman aged 45-65 years with acute or convalescent COVID-19. The source material was peripheral blood. The CDR3 sequence: CASRWDSNTEAFF. CDR3 coding DNA: TGCGCCAGCAGGTGGGACAGTAACACTGAAGCTTTCTTT.